Each of the 27 T cell receptor beta chains below was sequenced from the same sample in a study of tumor-infiltrating lymphocytes in primary liver carcinoma. Blood RNA originated from unsorted whole blood, with germline DNA additionally extracted. cDNA specific to TCR beta was made from roughly 500 ng of total RNA, with a constant-region primer employed for priming. Three nested multiplex PCR rounds, a slightly modified ARM-PCR, produced the libraries for TCR beta. TRBV1-TRBV30 forward primers and a C-beta reverse primer were used in the first two PCR rounds, which each ran for 9 to 10 cycles. TCRdb recomputed calls from the multiplex PCR reads with MiXCR, one row per CDR3 protein. In the table there are 310,000 or so distinct CDR3 sequences, less than 75% of which are singletons. The sequencing input was peripheral blood. The receptors shown here come from a middle-aged man with primary liver carcinoma and hepatitis B virus infection.

Worth noting for this clonotype: With a much larger clone just one base away, this may be a read error. The rearrangement uses TRBV4-1 and TRBJ2-1; 15 bases are a match to TRBD2. Germline V gene data show CDR1 as MGHRA and CDR2 as YSYEKL. This CDR3 spans 16 amino acids. J lost 10 bases, V lost 8 bases, and 12 bases had no gene match. CDR3 DNA: TGCGCCAGCCGTCGTGGGACTAGCGGGAGGCTAGTGGAGCAGTTCTTC. Translation: CASRRGTSGRLVEQFF.

This clonotype has just one count. A much larger clone lies a single base off, so this may be a read error. The genes are TRBV14 and TRBJ2-4; D remains unclear. CDR1 is SGHDN, CDR2 FVKESK, per germline. The CDR3 loop spans 15 amino acids. The CDR3 DNA sequence: TGTACCAGCAGCTCTTTTTCAAGCTCCAAAAACATTCAGTACTTC. Amino acid sequence: CTSSSFSSSKNIQYF.

Concerning this clonotype itself: Likely a read error: the CDR3 ends without its conserved phenylalanine or tryptophan. The chain combines TRBV4-1 with TRBJ2-1; D is possibly TRBD2 (6 bases). V shed 4 bases and J shed 5 bases, with 12 bases lying between them. There are 14 residues in the CDR3. The germline CDR1 and CDR2 sequences are MGHRA and YSYEKL. CDR3 nucleotides: TGCGCCAGCAGCCCCTCCACTAGCAACAATGAGCAGTTCTTA. It specifies CASSPSTSNNEQFL.

For this clonotype: An end of the junction differs from the germline gene, which may be a read error. V usage is TRBV11-2 and J usage is TRBJ1-6; tentatively, D is TRBD1 (6 bases). The CDR3 extends over 15 amino acids. CDR1 and CDR2 from the germline V gene are SGHAT and FQNNGV. For the CDR3, the DNA is TGTGCCAGCAGCTTCGACGCAGGGGCCAATTCACTCCTCCACTTT. Protein product: CASSFDAGANSLLHF. The whole variable domain, remainder taken from reference TRBV11-2 and TRBJ1-6, is EAGVAQSPRYKIIEKRQSVAFWCNPISGHATLYWYQQILGQGPKLLIQFQNNGVVDDSQLPKDRFSAERLKGVDSTLKIQPAKLEDSAVYLCASSFDAGANSLLHFGNGTRLTVT.

This clonotype was counted many times. This chain joins TRBV11-2 and TRBJ1-2; no reliable D call. The CDR3 is 14 residues long. Trimming stripped 5 bases from V and 3 bases from J, with 13 bases between. CDR1 is SGHAT and CDR2 is FQNNGV in the germline V gene. DNA for the CDR3: TGTGCCAGCAGCCAAAGGACGGTGGACTATGGCTACACCTTC. This codes for CASSQRTVDYGYTF. The whole variable domain, filled in from reference TRBV11-2 and TRBJ1-2, reads EAGVAQSPRYKIIEKRQSVAFWCNPISGHATLYWYQQILGQGPKLLIQFQNNGVVDDSQLPKDRFSAERLKGVDSTLKIQPAKLEDSAVYLCASSQRTVDYGYTFGSGTRLTVV.

V is TRBV11-2 and J is TRBJ2-3; TRBD1 is a possible D gene (5 bases). Germline CDR1 SGHAT, CDR2 FQNNGV. There are 12 residues in the CDR3. Trimming shortened V by 5 bases and J by 9 bases, and 12 bases separated the two germline ends. CDR3 DNA: TGTGCCAGCAGCCAATACACAGGCACGCAGTATTTT. It encodes CASSQYTGTQYF.

As regards this clonotype: The junction departs from the called germline gene at one end, perhaps through a read error. The chain combines TRBV4-3 with TRBJ2-5, with D perhaps matching TRBD1 (6 bases). The CDR3 is made up of 13 amino acids. Germline V gene sequence: CDR1 LGHNA, CDR2 YSLEER. The CDR3 is CASSQQGSETQCF. CDR3 bases: TGCGCCAGTAGCCAACAGGGCTCGGAGACCCAGTGCTTC.

The chain couples TRBV9 to TRBJ2-1; D is perhaps TRBD1 or TRBD2 (5 bases each). The CDR3 runs 15 residues. V lost 4 bases to trimming and J lost 4 bases, with 15 bases between them. Germline CDR1 is SGDLS and CDR2 is YYNGEE. The CDR3 here is CASSSHREGYNEQFF. Here the CDR3 DNA reads TGTGCCAGCAGCTCCCACCGCGAGGGGTACAATGAGCAGTTCTTC.

In its sample, this clonotype was seen a few times. V is TRBV28 and J is TRBJ2-7; 12 nucleotides align to TRBD2. Germline V gene lookup returns CDR1 MDHEN and CDR2 SYDVKM. The CDR3 runs to 15 residues. The ends lost 6 bases at V and 7 bases at J; junction bases unmatched: 10. For the CDR3, the DNA is TGTGCCAGCAGGACTAGCGGGAGTGGAATAGTTGAGCAGTACTTC. Translated: CASRTSGSGIVEQYF.

About this clonotype itself: A read error may be the cause here, since a much bigger clone is one base away. The gene calls are TRBV6-5 and TRBJ2-7; TRBD2 matches at 7 bases. The ends lost 5 bases at V and 5 bases at J; junction bases unmatched: 9. CDR1 is MNHEY, CDR2 SVGAGI, per germline. The CDR3 has 14 amino acids. The CDR3 loop is CASSHLPGGDEQYF. The CDR3 bases are TGTGCCAGCAGTCATCTCCCTGGGGGGGACGAGCAGTACTTC.

This clonotype was counted a few times. A much more abundant neighbour one base away suggests this may be a read error. The chain recombines TRBV29-1 with TRBJ2-7; 8 bases line up with TRBD1. The CDR3 covers 14 residues. Germline V gene lookup returns CDR1 SQVTM and CDR2 ANQGSEA. The CDR3 reads CSVATGGSSYERYF. The CDR3, as DNA: TGCAGCGTTGCTACAGGGGGGTCCTCCTACGAGCGGTACTTC.

For this clonotype: Germline is not matched at one junction end, which may reflect a read error. The chain carries TRBV11-2 and TRBJ2-1; 11 bases agree with TRBD2. Germline CDR1 and CDR2: SGHAT and FQNNGV. The CDR3 has 16 amino acids. In nucleotides, the CDR3 is TGTGCCAGCAGACTGATAACTAGCGGGAGTAGATATGAGCAGCTCTTC. Amino acid sequence: CASRLITSGSRYEQLF.

As for this clonotype: A read error may be the cause here, since a much bigger clone is one base away. V and J are TRBV12-3 or TRBV12-4 and TRBJ1-1; the D is unclear. This CDR3 region has 12 residues. V was trimmed by 5 bases and J by 4 bases, leaving 8 bases between them. The CDR3: CASSGAATEAFF. The CDR3 DNA reads TGTGCCAGCAGTGGCGCGGCCACTGAAGCTTTCTTT.

As for this clonotype: Germline is not matched at one junction end, which may reflect a read error. CDR3 region: CASSLGWREGDEQYF. The CDR3 DNA is TGTGCCAGCAGCTTGGGTTGGCGGGAGGGGGACGAGCAATACTTC. The chain recombines TRBV5-5 with TRBJ2-7, with 9 positions matching TRBD2. In germline, CDR1 is SGHKS, CDR2 YYEKEE (reference sequence). The CDR3 contains 15 residues.

This clonotype occurred once. Given a much more abundant clone one base away, this may be a read error. The rearrangement joins TRBV29-1 to TRBJ2-7; D is tentatively TRBD1 or TRBD2 (5 bases each). The V gene lost 4 bases and the J gene lost 10 bases, with 14 bases spanning the gap. This CDR3 has 11 amino acids. In germline, CDR1 is SQVTM, CDR2 ANQGSEA. CDR3 region: CSVVVGGDQYF. DNA for the CDR3: TGCAGCGTTGTAGTTGGGGGTGATCAGTACTTC.

The V call is TRBV2, the J call TRBJ2-7; D is uncertain. The CDR3 consists of 15 residues. Trimming cost V 3 bases and J 3 bases, with 15 bases left between them. Germline CDR1 SNHLY, CDR2 FYNNEI. DNA for the CDR3: TGTGCCAGCAGTGAGAGTCCTGGCCATAACTACGAGCAGTACTTC. Translating gives CASSESPGHNYEQYF.

This rearrangement joins TRBV11-2 to TRBJ2-1, with TRBD2 matching 8 bases. Germline values: CDR1 SGHAT, CDR2 FQNNGV. The length of the CDR3 is 16 residues. J was trimmed by 5 bases and V by 1 base; bases with no gene match: 7. The CDR3 coding sequence is TGTGCCAGCAGCTTAGGGTCGTCGGGAGGGAACAATGAGCAGTTCTTC. It translates to CASSLGSSGGNNEQFF.

This clonotype came up a few times. J is TRBJ1-5 and V is TRBV6-6; D is uncertain. CDR3 size: 16 residues. V was trimmed by 2 bases and J by 2 bases, leaving 13 bases between them. In germline, CDR1 is MNHNY, CDR2 SVGAGI (reference sequence). CDR3: CASSYRRPLRNQPQHF. The CDR3 DNA follows: TGTGCCAGCAGTTACAGGCGCCCTTTGCGCAATCAGCCCCAGCATTTT.

Concerning this clonotype: One end of the junction varies from germline; a read error may be responsible. The J gene is TRBJ2-7, the V gene TRBV14, with 9 bases lining up with TRBD1. CDR3 size: 14 residues. Germline CDR1 reads SGHDN; CDR2 reads FVKESK. The CDR3 sequence: CTSSQDRGTYEQYF. The CDR3 region has the DNA TGTACCAGCAGCCAGGACAGGGGAACCTACGAGCAGTACTTC.

As to this clonotype: The CDR3 does not end in the conserved phenylalanine or tryptophan, so this is likely a read error. This chain joins TRBV6-5 and TRBJ1-5; the D is unclear. CDR3 size: 13 residues. Germline CDR1 MNHEY, CDR2 SVGAGI. The CDR3 is CASNYGRNQPQHS. CDR3 bases: TGTGCCAGCAATTACGGGAGGAATCAGCCCCAGCATTCT.

In the case of this clonotype: The CDR3 end shows no conserved phenylalanine or tryptophan, and so a read error is likely. Because the CDR3's place on the DNA is in doubt, the DNA is left out and the CDR3 is given as listed by TCRdb. The CDR3 loop reads CASSKSSRSPKNIQYL. The V gene is TRBV21-1, the J gene TRBJ2-4; TRBD2 was called by the table and not checked on the DNA. TRBV21-1 is a pseudogene segment. The CDR3 totals 16 residues, both ends included.

Of note for this clonotype: At one end, the junction sequence differs from germline, possibly due to a read error. This chain joins TRBV28 and TRBJ2-3, with D possibly being TRBD2 (6 bases). The CDR3 extends over 15 amino acids. Germline V lookup: CDR1 MDHEN, CDR2 SYDVKM. This CDR3 is CASSLYGGLTDTEYF. CDR3 DNA sequence: TGTGCCAGCAGTTTATACGGGGGATTAACAGATACGGAGTATTTT.

Regarding this clonotype: A much larger clone lies a single base off, so this may be a read error. The chain links TRBV6-1 to TRBJ1-2; TRBD1 matches 8 bases. CDR1 and CDR2 from the germline V gene are MNHNS and SASEGT. The CDR3 runs to 15 residues. The V and J ends lost 5 bases and 2 bases, in that order; junction bases with no gene match: 7. The CDR3 DNA reads as TGTGCCAGCAGTAAACCGGGACAGGAAAACTATGGCTACACCTTC. It yields the protein CASSKPGQENYGYTF.

The chain combines TRBV19 with TRBJ1-5; 9 nucleotides match TRBD1. The germline gives CDR1 LNHDA, CDR2 SQIVND (reference sequence). V lost 5 bases to trimming and J lost 7 bases; unmatched junction nucleotides: 9. The CDR3 is 15 residues long. The DNA for the CDR3 is TGTGCCAGTAGTCAAACCGGGACAGGGAACCAGCCCCAGCATTTT. This encodes CASSQTGTGNQPQHF.

Details on this clonotype: This likely comes from a read error, as the CDR3 has no conserved phenylalanine or tryptophan at its end. The limits of the CDR3 on the DNA are not certain, so only TCRdb's listed CDR3 is given. The rearrangement uses TRBV11-1 and TRBJ2-3; the table gives TRBD1 as D, unverified against the DNA. Germline V gives CDR1 SGHAT, CDR2 FQDESV (reference sequence). 15 amino acids form the CDR3, both terminal residues included. The CDR3 sequence: CASSEGGGLTDTRYS.

The table lists this clonotype with many counts. The chain combines TRBV29-1 with TRBJ2-6; a possible D gene is TRBD1 (6 bases). The CDR3 runs 15 residues. V shed 6 bases and J shed 1 base, with 13 bases lying between them. CDR1 and CDR2 from the germline V gene are SQVTM and ANQGSEA. The CDR3 nucleotides read TGCAGCGTAACAGGGATTCCATCTGGGGCCAACGTCCTGACTTTC. This encodes CSVTGIPSGANVLTF. The variable domain in full, completed from reference TRBV29-1 and TRBJ2-6, reads SAVISQKPSRDICQRGTSLTIQCQVDSQVTMMFWYRQQPGQSLTLIATANQGSEATYESGFVIDKFPISRPNLTFSTLTVSNMSPEDSSIYLCSVTGIPSGANVLTFGAGSRLTVL.

Comments on this clonotype: This CDR3 fails to terminate in the conserved phenylalanine or tryptophan, so it likely reflects a read error. The chain combines TRBV10-3 with TRBJ2-1; D unresolved. The V end was cut by 2 bases, the J end by 10 bases, with 12 bases between. Per the germline V gene, CDR1 is ENHRY and CDR2 is SYGVKD. The CDR3 is made up of 13 amino acids. Written as DNA, the CDR3 is TGTGCCATCAGTGAGCGAGACGACGGGGAGCAGTTCTCC. This sequence encodes CAISERDDGEQFS.